These T cell receptor beta chains were read from a single sample in a study of blood T cells in healthy people across ages. TCRdb re-called the 5' RACE reads with MiXCR, one entry per CDR3 protein. The table has about 1,500,000 distinct CDR3 sequences, roughly 40% seen once. Sequencing used blood. Every receptor here comes from a woman between 18 and 29 years old in good health. The CDR3 runs from the conserved cysteine through the conserved F or W. Each record gives: clone size, D gene, J gene, V gene, CDR3 DNA, CDR3 protein. A D gene is named only where the DNA matches it firmly. Size is omitted from some rows. Given values are once, few, many or a class for expanded clones.

abundance: .
d_gene: .
j_gene: TRBJ2-1
v_gene: TRBV29-1
CDR3nt: TGCAGCGCCTCACAGGGAATGGTCTATGAGCAGTTCTTC
CDR3aa: CSASQGMVYEQFF

abundance: .
d_gene: TRBD2
j_gene: TRBJ2-1
v_gene: TRBV5-1
CDR3nt: TGCGCCAGCAGCTTGGTCGGGACTAGCGGTCGCTCCTACAATGAGCAGTTCTTC
CDR3aa: CASSLVGTSGRSYNEQFF

abundance: few
d_gene: TRBD2
j_gene: TRBJ2-7
v_gene: TRBV5-4
CDR3nt: TGTGCCAGCAGCCTACCTAGCGGGGAGTACAATGAGCAGTACTTC
CDR3aa: CASSLPSGEYNEQYF

abundance: .
d_gene: .
j_gene: TRBJ2-1
v_gene: TRBV11-3
CDR3nt: TGTGCCAGCAGCCCCTGGAGGGAGAGCTCCTACAATGAGCAGTTCTTC
CDR3aa: CASSPWRESSYNEQFF

abundance: .
d_gene: TRBD1
j_gene: TRBJ2-5
v_gene: TRBV3-1
CDR3nt: TGTGCCAGCAGCGACGGGACAGGGGGCGCAAAGACCCAGTACTTC
CDR3aa: CASSDGTGGAKTQYF

abundance: .
d_gene: .
j_gene: TRBJ2-2
v_gene: TRBV28
CDR3nt: TGTGCCAGCAGGACAGACACCACCGGGGAGCTGTTTTTT
CDR3aa: CASRTDTTGELFF

abundance: few
d_gene: TRBD2
j_gene: TRBJ2-2
v_gene: TRBV7-2
CDR3nt: TGTGCCAGCTCGTCAGCGGGGTTTGTCGACGGGGAGCTGTTTTTT
CDR3aa: CASSSAGFVDGELFF

abundance: .
d_gene: .
j_gene: TRBJ1-2
v_gene: TRBV7-2
CDR3nt: TGTGCCAGCAGCCAAAGTGTTGACGGTAACTATGGCTACACCTTC
CDR3aa: CASSQSVDGNYGYTF

abundance: .
d_gene: TRBD1
j_gene: TRBJ1-2
v_gene: TRBV29-1
CDR3nt: TGCAGCGTTGAGGTCAGGGGGCGAGCCATGAACTATGGCTACACCTTC
CDR3aa: CSVEVRGRAMNYGYTF

abundance: many
d_gene: .
j_gene: TRBJ2-7
v_gene: TRBV4-1
CDR3nt: TGCGCCAGCAGCCAAGCTGGGGTTTACGAGCAGTACTTC
CDR3aa: CASSQAGVYEQYF

abundance: few
d_gene: .
j_gene: TRBJ1-2
v_gene: TRBV20-1
CDR3nt: TGCAGTGGACTAGCGGGTCGTGACTATGGCTACACCTTC
CDR3aa: CSGLAGRDYGYTF

abundance: few
d_gene: TRBD2
j_gene: TRBJ2-7
v_gene: TRBV3-1
CDR3nt: TGTGCCAGCAGCCAAGATGGGAGGGTAATCGAGCAGTACTTC
CDR3aa: CASSQDGRVIEQYF

abundance: few
d_gene: TRBD2
j_gene: TRBJ2-1
v_gene: TRBV27
CDR3nt: TGTGCCAGCAGCCAGCGGGCTAGCGGGGTCAATGAGCAGTTCTTC
CDR3aa: CASSQRASGVNEQFF

abundance: few
d_gene: .
j_gene: TRBJ2-3
v_gene: TRBV19
CDR3nt: TGTGCCAGTAGTAGGGACTTCAGCACAGATACGCAGTATTTT
CDR3aa: CASSRDFSTDTQYF

abundance: few
d_gene: .
j_gene: TRBJ2-5
v_gene: TRBV11-1
CDR3nt: TGTGCCAGCAGCCCTCAGAGTCCAGTGACCCAGTACTTC
CDR3aa: CASSPQSPVTQYF

abundance: .
d_gene: TRBD1
j_gene: TRBJ2-5
v_gene: TRBV5-1
CDR3nt: TGCGCCAGCTTGGGGACAGGGGAAGAGACCCAGTACTTC
CDR3aa: CASLGTGEETQYF

abundance: few
d_gene: .
j_gene: TRBJ1-6
v_gene: TRBV5-1
CDR3nt: TGCGCCAGCAGCTACGGGACTGAGAATTCACCCCTCCACTTT
CDR3aa: CASSYGTENSPLHF

abundance: .
d_gene: .
j_gene: TRBJ1-6
v_gene: TRBV5-1
CDR3nt: TGCGCCAGCAGCTTGGTGACAGGTCGCACTAATTCACCCCTCCACTTT
CDR3aa: CASSLVTGRTNSPLHF

abundance: once
d_gene: TRBD1
j_gene: TRBJ2-5
v_gene: TRBV7-9
CDR3nt: TGTGACAGCAGCACAGGACAGGGGCGAGGAGAGACCCAGTACTTC
CDR3aa: CDSSTGQGRGETQYF

abundance: .
d_gene: TRBD2
j_gene: TRBJ2-5
v_gene: TRBV7-2
CDR3nt: TGTGCCAGCAGCTTATCCCCTTCTAGCGGGAGCGACGAGACCCAGTACTTC
CDR3aa: CASSLSPSSGSDETQYF

abundance: .
d_gene: TRBD1
j_gene: TRBJ1-6
v_gene: TRBV12-3/TRBV12-4
CDR3nt: TGTGCCAGCAAACCGGGACAGGGGGCTTCACCCCTCCACTTT
CDR3aa: CASKPGQGASPLHF

abundance: .
d_gene: .
j_gene: TRBJ1-2
v_gene: TRBV20-1
CDR3nt: TGCAGTGCTAGAGATTTGGAAATGGGCTATGGCTACACCTTC
CDR3aa: CSARDLEMGYGYTF

abundance: few
d_gene: .
j_gene: TRBJ2-7
v_gene: TRBV5-6
CDR3nt: TGTGCCAGCAGCTCCGCCCTGGGATTTAGCTACGAGCAGTACTTC
CDR3aa: CASSSALGFSYEQYF

abundance: few
d_gene: .
j_gene: TRBJ2-1
v_gene: TRBV27
CDR3nt: TGTGCCAGCAGTCCCGGGACCCCTAAGGTGAATGAGCAGTTCTTC
CDR3aa: CASSPGTPKVNEQFF

abundance: .
d_gene: .
j_gene: TRBJ1-1
v_gene: TRBV25-1
CDR3nt: TGTGCCAGCAGTGACCCCAGAAGGGAGAACACTGAAGCTTTCTTT
CDR3aa: CASSDPRRENTEAFF

abundance: .
d_gene: TRBD2
j_gene: TRBJ2-5
v_gene: TRBV12-3/TRBV12-4
CDR3nt: TGTGCCAGCAGTTTACGAGGTTTTCGGCTAGCGGGGGAGGGCTCCTACAATGAGCAGTACTTC
CDR3aa: CASSLRGFRLAGEGSYNEQYF

abundance: few
d_gene: .
j_gene: TRBJ2-7
v_gene: TRBV20-1
CDR3nt: TGCAGTGCTAGAGATAGCTTCGCCGTCGAGGGAGGCCACTCCTACGAGCAGTACTTC
CDR3aa: CSARDSFAVEGGHSYEQYF

abundance: few
d_gene: TRBD1
j_gene: TRBJ2-1
v_gene: TRBV12-5
CDR3nt: TGTGCTAGTGGCAATGCCGGAGGCAGGGGGCTCAATGAGCAGTTCTTC
CDR3aa: CASGNAGGRGLNEQFF

abundance: few
d_gene: .
j_gene: TRBJ1-2
v_gene: TRBV20-1
CDR3nt: TGCAGTGCTAGGTTAAGTGCTGGCTACACCTTC
CDR3aa: CSARLSAGYTF

abundance: .
d_gene: .
j_gene: TRBJ1-1
v_gene: TRBV20-1
CDR3nt: TGCAGTGCTAGAGGAGGCAGTCTTTACACTGAAGCTTTCTTT
CDR3aa: CSARGGSLYTEAFF

abundance: .
d_gene: TRBD2
j_gene: TRBJ2-1
v_gene: TRBV5-1
CDR3nt: TGCGCCAGCAGCCTCGTTACCGGGACTAGCGCCAATGAGCAGTTCTTC
CDR3aa: CASSLVTGTSANEQFF

abundance: .
d_gene: .
j_gene: TRBJ2-7
v_gene: TRBV6-5
CDR3nt: TGTGCCAGCAATAAAAGGCGGGGGCGTCAAGACGAGCAGTACTTC
CDR3aa: CASNKRRGRQDEQYF

abundance: .
d_gene: .
j_gene: TRBJ2-3
v_gene: TRBV12-3/TRBV12-4
CDR3nt: TGTGCCAGCAGTCTTGGGGTAGGAGATGCGGAATATTTT
CDR3aa: CASSLGVGDAEYF

abundance: .
d_gene: .
j_gene: TRBJ2-3
v_gene: TRBV6-5
CDR3nt: TGTGCCAGCAGTTCTTGGGGAGCAAGGGGAGATACGCAGTATTTT
CDR3aa: CASSSWGARGDTQYF

abundance: .
d_gene: TRBD1
j_gene: TRBJ2-7
v_gene: TRBV15
CDR3nt: TGTGCCACCAGCTTCGGGACAGGCACCTACGAGCAGTACTTC
CDR3aa: CATSFGTGTYEQYF

abundance: .
d_gene: .
j_gene: TRBJ1-1
v_gene: TRBV12-3/TRBV12-4
CDR3nt: TGTGCCAGCAGCACGACAGGCGGGTACACTGAAGCTTTCTTT
CDR3aa: CASSTTGGYTEAFF

abundance: few
d_gene: TRBD1
j_gene: TRBJ1-4
v_gene: TRBV6-1
CDR3nt: TGTGCCAGCAGGATTCTTGAGACAGGGGCCCTCGGAGAAAAACTGTTTTTT
CDR3aa: CASRILETGALGEKLFF

abundance: few
d_gene: TRBD2
j_gene: TRBJ2-1
v_gene: TRBV12-3/TRBV12-4
CDR3nt: TGTGCCAGCAGTCCTAGCGGGAGGCACAACAATGAGCAGTTCTTC
CDR3aa: CASSPSGRHNNEQFF

abundance: many
d_gene: .
j_gene: TRBJ2-5
v_gene: TRBV15
CDR3nt: TGTGCCACCAGCAGAGATCGGGGTGAGACCCAGTACTTC
CDR3aa: CATSRDRGETQYF

abundance: .
d_gene: TRBD2
j_gene: TRBJ2-3
v_gene: TRBV29-1
CDR3nt: TGCAGCGTTGTACTAGCGGGACACACAGATACGCAGTATTTT
CDR3aa: CSVVLAGHTDTQYF

abundance: .
d_gene: .
j_gene: TRBJ1-1
v_gene: TRBV11-2
CDR3nt: TGTGCCAGCAGCCAAAACGATTTGGGAGGTCGAGCTTTCTTT
CDR3aa: CASSQNDLGGRAFF

abundance: .
d_gene: .
j_gene: TRBJ1-4
v_gene: TRBV27
CDR3nt: TGTGCCAGCCGGGGGGGGCTGGAGGAAAAACTGTTTTTT
CDR3aa: CASRGGLEEKLFF

abundance: .
d_gene: .
j_gene: TRBJ2-5
v_gene: TRBV2
CDR3nt: TGTGCCAGCAGTAGGACACCGGACGGGACCCAGTACTTC
CDR3aa: CASSRTPDGTQYF